The 27 T cell receptor beta chains below come from one sample, sequenced in a study of identical twins. Each CDR3 protein is one row after TCRdb ran MiXCR on the 5' RACE reads. The sample holds about 890,000 distinct CDR3 sequences, about 12% seen once. The sample also formed part of further work on yellow fever vaccine responses in identical twins.

Sequenced input: PBMCs. These TCRs come from a woman aged 18-29 years in good health.

The chain links TRBV29-1 to TRBJ2-1; 9 nucleotides line up with TRBD2. V lost 4 bases to trimming and J lost 3 bases; unmatched junction nucleotides: 4. There are 14 residues in the CDR3. Germline V gives CDR1 SQVTM, CDR2 ANQGSEA. The CDR3 loop reads CSVGAGGFYNEQFF. CDR3 in DNA: TGCAGCGTTGGAGCGGGAGGTTTCTACAATGAGCAGTTCTTC.

This clonotype was counted a few times. CDR3 amino acids: CASSRTSGSLQETQYF. CDR3 sequence (DNA): TGTGCCAGCAGTAGGACTAGCGGGAGTCTCCAAGAGACCCAGTACTTC. The chain links TRBV7-9 to TRBJ2-5; 13 positions match TRBD2. CDR1 and CDR2 (germline): SEHNR, FQNEAQ (reference sequence). With 6 bases clipped from V and 1 base from J, the junction kept 5 bases outside the gene matches. The CDR3 length is 16 residues.

This clonotype was counted a few times. The chain recombines TRBV3-1 with TRBJ2-7; no firm D call. This CDR3 is built from 13 residues. Germline CDR1 and CDR2: LGHDT and YNNKEL (reference sequence). V was cut by 0 bases and J by 2 bases, with 5 bases left in between. As DNA, the CDR3 is TGTGCCAGCAGCCAAGAGGTCCCCTACGAGCAGTACTTC. It translates to CASSQEVPYEQYF.

The rearrangement uses TRBV20-1 and TRBJ2-7, with TRBD2 matching 10 bases. The CDR3 consists of 19 residues. J gave up 1 base and V 4 bases, and 19 bases lay outside the gene matches. Germline V gene lookup returns CDR1 DFQATT and CDR2 SNEGSKA (reference sequence). Here the CDR3 reads CSATRTKSGREIDSYEQYF. CDR3 DNA sequence: TGCAGTGCTACTCGCACTAAAAGCGGGAGGGAAATAGATTCCTACGAGCAGTACTTC.

Only a few counts were recorded for this clonotype. The rearrangement links TRBV6-1 to TRBJ2-3; 11 bases map to TRBD2. This CDR3 comprises 16 residues. Trimming took 6 bases from V and 2 from J; bases not matched to a gene: 7. Germline V CDR1 and CDR2: MNHNS, SASEGT. This CDR3 is CASRRGTSGITDTQYF. DNA for the CDR3: TGTGCCAGCAGGCGCGGGACTAGCGGAATCACAGATACGCAGTATTTT.

This chain connects TRBV6-1 to TRBJ1-1; D possibly corresponds to TRBD1 (6 bases). V gave up 7 bases and J gave up 0 bases, with 15 bases separating them. Germline loops: CDR1 MNHNS, CDR2 SASEGT. The CDR3 is made up of 15 amino acids. CDR3 amino acids: CASTRTVQMNTEAFF. The CDR3 DNA reads as TGTGCCAGCACGCGGACAGTTCAAATGAACACTGAAGCTTTCTTT.

This chain connects TRBV10-1 to TRBJ2-1; 8 nucleotides match TRBD2. Unmatched junction bases numbered 5, after V lost 3 bases and J lost 4 bases. The germline gives CDR1 WNHNN, CDR2 SYGVQD (reference sequence). The CDR3 is 15 residues long. Written as DNA, the CDR3 is TGCGCCAGCAGTGAAGGCGGGAGGCCGTACAATGAGCAGTTCTTC. Residues: CASSEGGRPYNEQFF.

The chain uses TRBV14 and TRBJ2-1; a possible D gene is TRBD1 (5 bases). The ends were cut back, 6 bases at V and 7 bases at J, with 19 bases in the middle. The CDR3 loop spans 15 amino acids. CDR1 SGHDN and CDR2 FVKESK come from the germline V gene. CDR3 DNA: TGTGCCAGCAGTTACCGGGTATCAAGGGGTAATGAGCAGTTCTTC. Protein: CASSYRVSRGNEQFF.

This clonotype was observed a few times. V gene TRBV7-9 combines with J gene TRBJ2-7; 7 bases align to TRBD1. This CDR3 spans 13 amino acids. Germline-derived CDR1 and CDR2 are SEHNR and FQNEAQ (reference sequence). J lost 6 bases, V lost 5 bases, and 7 bases had no gene match. Here the CDR3 reads CASSPGTAFEQYV. DNA of the CDR3: TGTGCCAGCAGCCCCGGGACAGCCTTCGAGCAGTACGTC.

This rearrangement joins TRBV28 to TRBJ2-7; the D is unclear. V was shortened by 3 bases and J by 2 bases, with 11 bases between the two germline ends. The CDR3 consists of 14 residues. Per germline, CDR1 MDHEN and CDR2 SYDVKM. The CDR3 spells CASSFSEFPYEQYF. The CDR3 DNA sequence: TGTGCCAGCAGTTTTTCGGAGTTCCCCTACGAGCAGTACTTC. The full variable domain, with the rest looked up from reference TRBV28 and TRBJ2-7, is DVKVTQSSRYLVKRTGEKVFLECVQDMDHENMFWYRQDPGLGLRLIYFSYDVKMKEKGDIPEGYSVSREKKERFSLILESASTNQTSMYLCASSFSEFPYEQYFGPGTRLTVT.

The genes are TRBV4-1 and TRBJ2-3; possible D gene TRBD1, 6 bases. V dropped 1 base and J dropped 0 bases, with 11 bases sitting between them. In germline, CDR1 is MGHRA, CDR2 YSYEKL. This CDR3 region has 16 residues. CDR3 loop: CASSQVLGASTDTQYF. DNA for the CDR3: TGCGCCAGCAGCCAAGTTTTGGGGGCCAGCACAGATACGCAGTATTTT.

The rearrangement links TRBV15 to TRBJ2-1, with D tentatively TRBD1 (5 bases). This CDR3 has 15 amino acids. The germline gives CDR1 LNHNV, CDR2 YYDKDF (reference sequence). Trimming removed 5 bases from V and 7 bases from J, with 18 bases in between. CDR3 DNA sequence: TGTGCCACCAGCTTACGGTTAGGGGCCGGTAATGAGCAGTTCTTC. Its protein is CATSLRLGAGNEQFF.

This clonotype was observed a handful of times. The V and J genes are TRBV2 and TRBJ2-5; 11 bases agree with TRBD1. Germline lookup yields CDR1 SNHLY and CDR2 FYNNEI. The trim removed 1 base at V and 4 bases at J, leaving 2 bases unmatched. This CDR3 spans 15 amino acids. The DNA of the CDR3 is TGTGCCAGCAGTGAAGGGACAGGGGGCTTAGAGACCCAGTACTTC. Protein sequence: CASSEGTGGLETQYF.

CDR3 protein: CSARPRLAPAYEQYF. CDR3 DNA: TGCAGTGCTAGACCCCGACTAGCACCCGCCTACGAGCAGTACTTC. The chain has TRBV20-1 and TRBJ2-7; 7 bases map to TRBD2. The germline CDR1 and CDR2 sequences are DFQATT and SNEGSKA (reference sequence). CDR3 length: 15 amino acids. The V segment lost 2 bases and the J segment 2 bases; nucleotides outside the gene matches: 9.

The rearrangement joins TRBV29-1 to TRBJ2-5; D not resolved. The germline V gene encodes CDR1 SQVTM and CDR2 ANQGSEA. CDR3 length: 9 residues. The V end lost 7 bases, the J end lost 5 bases, and 5 bases lay between the germline ends. The CDR3 loop is CSAGETQYF. CDR3 nucleotides: TGCAGCGCCGGGGAGACCCAGTACTTC.

This clonotype was recorded a few times. The CDR3: CASSLGEVYEQFF. Written as DNA, the CDR3 is TGTGCCAGCAGCTTAGGGGAGGTCTATGAGCAGTTCTTC. The chain combines TRBV7-9 with TRBJ2-1; tentatively, D is TRBD2 (6 bases). Germline-derived CDR1 and CDR2 are SEHNR and FQNEAQ (reference sequence). This CDR3 is 13 amino acids long. Trimming took off 1 base at V and 8 bases at J, with 9 bases between the two ends.

This clonotype was observed a few times. The J gene is TRBJ1-2, the V gene TRBV7-9, with D possibly TRBD1 on 5 matching bases. V was cut by 0 bases and J by 5 bases, with 10 bases left in between. Germline V CDR1 and CDR2: SEHNR, FQNEAQ (reference sequence). This CDR3 is built from 14 residues. This chain's CDR3 is CASSLAGVSYGYTF. The DNA for the CDR3 is TGTGCCAGCAGCTTAGCAGGGGTATCGTATGGCTACACCTTC.

This clonotype was counted a few times. This chain links TRBV3-1 with TRBJ1-6; D remains ambiguous. Germline CDR1 and CDR2: LGHDT and YNNKEL (reference sequence). V was trimmed by 6 bases and J by 0 bases, leaving 9 bases between them. The CDR3 has 15 amino acids. CDR3: CASSRGGSYNSPLHF. CDR3 nucleotides: TGTGCCAGCAGTCGAGGAGGCTCCTATAATTCACCCCTCCACTTT.

This clonotype appeared a few times. CDR3 region: CASSESLAFIPQYEQYV. CDR3 sequence (DNA): TGTGCCAGCAGTGAATCTCTAGCCTTTATTCCCCAATACGAGCAGTACGTC. The rearrangement joins TRBV6-1 to TRBJ2-7, with a tentative D call TRBD2 (5 bases). Trimming removed 2 bases from V and 4 bases from J, with 21 bases in between. Looked up from germline, CDR1 is MNHNS and CDR2 is SASEGT. There are 17 residues in the CDR3.

The J gene is TRBJ2-2, the V gene TRBV18; no clear D gene. Germline CDR1 and CDR2: KGHSH and LQKENI. With 8 bases removed from V and 5 bases from J, the gap between germline ends came to 9 bases. The CDR3 loop spans 12 amino acids. The CDR3 loop is CASTLRTGELFF. In DNA form, the CDR3 reads TGTGCCAGCACGCTTAGGACCGGGGAGCTGTTTTTT.

The chain links TRBV29-1 to TRBJ2-1, with 10 bases aligning to TRBD1. The germline CDR1 and CDR2 sequences are SQVTM and ANQGSEA. The V segment lost 7 bases and the J segment 8 bases; nucleotides outside the gene matches: 5. There are 12 residues in the CDR3. CDR3 sequence: CSAPTGGYEQFF. CDR3 coding DNA: TGCAGCGCACCGACAGGGGGCTATGAGCAGTTCTTC.

Many counts were recorded for this clonotype. This sequence joins TRBV28 and TRBJ2-7, with 10 nucleotides matching TRBD1. The CDR3 has 14 residues. V gave up 7 bases and J gave up 4 bases; unmatched junction bases: 7. CDR1 MDHEN and CDR2 SYDVKM come from the germline V gene. The DNA of the CDR3 is TGTGCCAGCACCGAGGGACAGGGGAGGTACGAGCAGTACGTC. This encodes CASTEGQGRYEQYV.

This chain joins TRBV3-1 and TRBJ2-3; 9 nucleotides match TRBD2. Trimming cost V 1 base and J 2 bases; bases outside gene matches: 7. Germline assignment: CDR1 LGHDT and CDR2 YNNKEL (reference sequence). The CDR3 covers 17 residues. The CDR3 nucleotides read TGTGCCAGCAGCCAAGCCCTAGCGGGGCACTTCACAGATACGCAGTATTTT. Translated: CASSQALAGHFTDTQYF.

The chain uses TRBV7-9 and TRBJ2-5, with D hard to call. Germline CDR1 reads SEHNR; CDR2 reads FQNEAQ (reference sequence). The length of the CDR3 is 13 residues. V was clipped by 6 bases and J by 1 base, with 9 bases between them. The CDR3 DNA reads as TGTGCCAGCAGTCACAATACCCAAGAGACCCAGTACTTC. Protein sequence: CASSHNTQETQYF.

This clonotype was picked up many times. The rearrangement joins TRBV7-2 to TRBJ2-7, with 9 bases lining up with TRBD2. CDR1 and CDR2 (germline): SGHTA, FQGNSA. Trimming cost V 3 bases and J 3 bases; bases outside gene matches: 9. This CDR3 comprises 16 residues. The CDR3 is CASSFSGNSGSYEQYF. CDR3 sequence (DNA): TGTGCCAGCAGCTTTTCGGGAAATAGCGGGAGCTACGAGCAGTACTTC. Drawing the rest from reference TRBV7-2 and TRBJ2-7, the complete variable domain is GAGVSQSPSNKVTEKGKDVELRCDPISGHTALYWYRQSLGQGLEFLIYFQGNSAPDKSGLPSDRFSAERTGGSVSTLTIQRTQQEDSAVYLCASSFSGNSGSYEQYFGPGTRLTVT.

The sample holds a few counts of this clonotype. V gene TRBV28 combines with J gene TRBJ2-7, with D perhaps TRBD1 (5 bases). V lost 6 bases and J 3 bases, leaving 9 bases between the germline ends. Germline CDR1 and CDR2: MDHEN and SYDVKM. This CDR3 has 12 residues. The CDR3 DNA follows: TGTGCCAGCAGCAAGACAGTCTACGAGCAGTACGTC. Translated: CASSKTVYEQYV.

The rearrangement uses TRBV5-5 and TRBJ1-5; D is unresolved. Germline V CDR1 and CDR2: SGHKS, YYEKEE (reference sequence). Deletions cut 1 base from V and 4 bases from J, with 18 bases between. This CDR3 contains 17 residues. The CDR3, as DNA: TGTGCCAGCAGCTTGTATGGCGGGAGACGGGAAAATCAGCCCCAGCATTTT. Amino acid sequence: CASSLYGGRRENQPQHF.